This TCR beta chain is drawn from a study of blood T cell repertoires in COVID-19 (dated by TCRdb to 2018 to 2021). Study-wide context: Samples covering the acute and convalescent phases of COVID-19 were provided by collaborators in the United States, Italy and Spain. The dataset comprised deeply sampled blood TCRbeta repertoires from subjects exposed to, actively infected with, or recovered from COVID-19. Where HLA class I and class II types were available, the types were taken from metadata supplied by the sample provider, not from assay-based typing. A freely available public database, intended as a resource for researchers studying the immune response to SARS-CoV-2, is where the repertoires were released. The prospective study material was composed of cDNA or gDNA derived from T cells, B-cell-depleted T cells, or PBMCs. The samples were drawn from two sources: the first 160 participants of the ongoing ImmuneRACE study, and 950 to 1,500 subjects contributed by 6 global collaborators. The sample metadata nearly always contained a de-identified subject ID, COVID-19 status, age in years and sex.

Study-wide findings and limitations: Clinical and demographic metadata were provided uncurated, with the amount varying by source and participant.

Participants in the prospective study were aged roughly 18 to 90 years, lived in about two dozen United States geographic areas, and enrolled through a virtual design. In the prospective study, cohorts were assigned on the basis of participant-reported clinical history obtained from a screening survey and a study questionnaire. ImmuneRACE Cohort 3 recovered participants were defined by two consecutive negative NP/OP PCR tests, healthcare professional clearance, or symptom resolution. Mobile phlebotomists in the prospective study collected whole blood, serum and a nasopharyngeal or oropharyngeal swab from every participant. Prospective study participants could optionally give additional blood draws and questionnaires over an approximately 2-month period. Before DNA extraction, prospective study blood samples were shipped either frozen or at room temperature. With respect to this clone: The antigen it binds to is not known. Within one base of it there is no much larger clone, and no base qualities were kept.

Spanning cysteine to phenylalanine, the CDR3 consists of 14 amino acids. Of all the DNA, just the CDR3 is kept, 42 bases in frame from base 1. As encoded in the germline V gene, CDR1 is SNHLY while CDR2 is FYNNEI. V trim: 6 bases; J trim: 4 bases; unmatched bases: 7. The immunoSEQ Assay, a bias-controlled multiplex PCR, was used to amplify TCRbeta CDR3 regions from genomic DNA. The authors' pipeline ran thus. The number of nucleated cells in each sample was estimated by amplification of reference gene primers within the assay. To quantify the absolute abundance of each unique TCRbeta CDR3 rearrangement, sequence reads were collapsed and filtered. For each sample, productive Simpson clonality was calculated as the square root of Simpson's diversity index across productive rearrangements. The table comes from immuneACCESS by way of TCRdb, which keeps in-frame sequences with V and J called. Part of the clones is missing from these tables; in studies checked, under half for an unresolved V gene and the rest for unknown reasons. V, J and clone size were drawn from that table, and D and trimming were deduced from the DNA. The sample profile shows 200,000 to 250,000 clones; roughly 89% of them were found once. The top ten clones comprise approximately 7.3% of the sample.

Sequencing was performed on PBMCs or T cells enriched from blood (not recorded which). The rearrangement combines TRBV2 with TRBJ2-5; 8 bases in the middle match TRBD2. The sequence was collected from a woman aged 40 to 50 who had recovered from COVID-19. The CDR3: CASRMGRGGETQYF. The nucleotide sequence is TGTGCCAGCAGGATGGGACGGGGGGGAGAGACCCAGTACTTC.